Following are 17 T cell receptor beta chains from one sample sequenced in a study of T cells in Graves' hyperthyroidism and ophthalmopathy (dated by TCRdb to the late 2010s). The receptor library was made with multiplex PCR. The listed sequencing device is Illumina HiSeq 2000. Amplification of TCR beta CDR3 regions was carried out from RNA transcripts. A first-round RT-PCR of the TCR CDR3 used the HTBI primer set with the Qiagen OneStep RT-PCR kit. TCRdb applied fastp at Q25 and MiXCR to the public reads, then kept only in-frame beta chains. Rows are combined by CDR3 protein, so each entry shows the most common genes and DNA. Present in this sample are roughly 650,000 distinct CDR3 sequences, more than 15% of which were seen just once. The ten largest clones capture roughly 3% of the sample. Sequencing used blood. Receptors originate from a woman aged 40 to 55 with Graves' ophthalmopathy.

A remark on this clonotype: A much more abundant neighbour one base away suggests this may be a read error. The V and J genes are TRBV11-3 and TRBJ2-7, with D possibly TRBD2 on 6 matching bases. The V gene's germline CDR1 is SGHNT and CDR2 YENEEA. The CDR3 is made up of 13 amino acids. The CDR3 region is CAGSFGGGYEQYF. In DNA form, the CDR3 reads TGTGCCGGCAGCTTCGGGGGAGGCTACGAGCAGTACTTC.

This chain links TRBV7-9 with TRBJ2-1, with D perhaps matching TRBD1 (6 bases). Trimming removed 4 bases from V and 0 bases from J, with 10 bases in between. The CDR3 is made up of 15 amino acids. Germline values: CDR1 SEHNR, CDR2 FQNEAQ (reference sequence). This CDR3 reads CASSSQGLSYNEQFF. CDR3 sequence (DNA): TGTGCCAGCAGCTCCCAGGGGCTCTCCTACAATGAGCAGTTCTTC.

This clonotype was observed at least ten times. The chain recombines TRBV12-3 or TRBV12-4 with TRBJ2-5; D is uncertain. CDR3 length equals 12 residues. V lost 4 bases and J lost 2, with 5 bases in between. The CDR3 reads CASSSEQETQYF. Written as DNA, the CDR3 is TGTGCCAGCAGTTCGGAGCAAGAGACCCAGTACTTC.

This clonotype was observed a single time. The CDR3 bases are TGTGCCAGCAGTCCCGTCCGGGGACTAGCGGGCTCCTACAATGAGCAGTTCTTC. It encodes CASSPVRGLAGSYNEQFF. The chain links TRBV27 to TRBJ2-1, with TRBD2 matching 12 bases. Germline V lookup: CDR1 MNHEY, CDR2 SMNVEV (reference sequence). The CDR3 extends over 18 amino acids. The V segment lost 5 bases and the J segment 0 bases; nucleotides outside the gene matches: 8.

This clonotype was picked up many times. The J gene is TRBJ1-2, the V gene TRBV3-1, with 11 bases identical to TRBD1. The germline CDR1 and CDR2 sequences are LGHDT and YNNKEL (reference sequence). V was pared by 1 base and J by 8 bases, with 6 bases of the junction left unmatched. The CDR3 spans 15 residues. CDR3 protein: CASSQVGTGGAGYTF. In DNA, the CDR3 is TGTGCCAGCAGCCAAGTCGGGACAGGGGGTGCCGGCTACACCTTC.

At least ten counts were recorded for this clonotype. This chain joins TRBV3-1 and TRBJ1-2; 7 bases line up with TRBD1. V was pared by 3 bases and J by 5 bases, with 6 bases of the junction left unmatched. The CDR3 consists of 14 residues. CDR1 is LGHDT, CDR2 YNNKEL, per germline (reference sequence). For the CDR3, the DNA is TGTGCCAGCAGCCAGGGGACAGCAAAATATGGCTACACCTTC. Translating gives CASSQGTAKYGYTF. The complete variable domain, with remaining parts taken from reference TRBV3-1 and TRBJ1-2, reads DTAVSQTPKYLVTQMGNDKSIKCEQNLGHDTMYWYKQDSKKFLKIMFSYNNKELIINETVPNRFSPKSPDKAHLNLHINSLELGDSAVYFCASSQGTAKYGYTFGSGTRLTVV.

This chain connects TRBV6-1 to TRBJ1-5; D possibly corresponds to TRBD1 (5 bases). There are 13 residues in the CDR3. Per germline, CDR1 MNHNS and CDR2 SASEGT. Trimming removed 6 bases from V and 6 bases from J, with 12 bases in between. CDR3 in DNA: TGTGCCAGCAGCGAACAGGCGGGTCAGCCCCAGCATTTT. Its translation is CASSEQAGQPQHF.

V is TRBV20-1 and J is TRBJ1-1; D not certain. The CDR3 is 13 residues long. Per germline, CDR1 DFQATT and CDR2 SNEGSKA (reference sequence). Trimming removed 3 bases from V and 3 bases from J, with 11 bases in between. The DNA for the CDR3 is TGCAGTGCTAGGGAGGGCGGGGACACTGAAGCTTTCTTT. This sequence encodes CSAREGGDTEAFF.

This chain joins TRBV5-4 and TRBJ1-6; D is uncertain. V lost 0 bases and J lost 5, with 6 bases in between. CDR1 is SGHNT, CDR2 YYREEE, per germline (reference sequence). The CDR3 length is 14 residues. CDR3: CASSLAVDNSPLHF. Here the CDR3 DNA reads TGTGCCAGCAGCTTGGCCGTGGATAATTCACCCCTCCACTTT. The full variable domain, completed using reference TRBV5-4 and TRBJ1-6, is ETGVTQSPTHLIKTRGQQVTLRCSSQSGHNTVSWYQQALGQGPQFIFQYYREEENGRGNFPPRFSGLQFPNYSSELNVNALELDDSALYLCASSLAVDNSPLHFGNGTRLTVT.

This chain joins TRBV5-1 and TRBJ2-5; 10 nucleotides align to TRBD2. The CDR3 length is 17 residues. In germline, CDR1 is SGHRS, CDR2 YFSETQ. V gave up 0 bases and J gave up 1 base; unmatched junction bases: 6. The CDR3 DNA is TGCGCCAGCAGCTTGGGGGAGACTAGCGGGTTCCAAGAGACCCAGTACTTC. Residues: CASSLGETSGFQETQYF.

The rearrangement links TRBV12-3 or TRBV12-4 to TRBJ1-5, with TRBD1 identical over 7 bases. CDR3 length: 15 residues. V was clipped by 2 bases and J by 4 bases; unmatched bases: 5. CDR3 residues: CASSLSGQANQPQHF. The CDR3 nucleotides are TGTGCCAGCAGTTTATCCGGACAGGCTAATCAGCCCCAGCATTTT.

This clonotype came up many times. V usage is TRBV18 and J usage is TRBJ2-5, with a tentative D call TRBD2 (5 bases). The germline V and J ends were trimmed by 3 bases and 2 bases, with 7 bases remaining between them. CDR3 length: 13 residues. The V gene's germline CDR1 is KGHSH and CDR2 LQKENI. The CDR3, as DNA: TGTGCCAGCTCACCCGGGGTTCAAGAGACCCAGTACTTC. Protein sequence: CASSPGVQETQYF.

Remarks on this clonotype: A much larger clone lies a single base off, so this may be a read error. The gene calls are TRBV11-2 and TRBJ2-1, with D possibly matching TRBD1 (5 bases). Germline values: CDR1 SGHAT, CDR2 FQNNGV. V was clipped by 5 bases and J by 10 bases, with 15 bases between them. This CDR3 comprises 13 residues. CDR3 residues: CASSLPRVYEQFF. The CDR3 DNA reads TGTGCCAGCAGCCTACCCAGGGTTTACGAGCAGTTCTTC.

The rearrangement uses TRBV4-2 and TRBJ2-5; 8 positions agree with TRBD2. The CDR3 consists of 15 residues. Germline loops: CDR1 LGHNA, CDR2 YNFKEQ. V was clipped by 0 bases and J by 1 base; unmatched bases: 1. CDR3 DNA: TGTGCCAGCAGCCAAGATCGGGGGGGCCAAGAGACCCAGTACTTC. This codes for CASSQDRGGQETQYF.

Ten or more counts support this clonotype. The rearrangement links TRBV18 to TRBJ2-5; 8 bases align to TRBD1. J was trimmed by 2 bases and V by 3 bases; bases with no gene match: 8. Germline V gene data show CDR1 as KGHSH and CDR2 as LQKENI. CDR3 length equals 16 residues. CDR3 in DNA: TGTGCCAGCTCACCTAACAGGGGGGATCTTCAAGAGACCCAGTACTTC. Its protein product is CASSPNRGDLQETQYF.

The V call is TRBV19, the J call TRBJ1-1; tentative D call: TRBD1 (6 bases). Germline values: CDR1 LNHDA, CDR2 SQIVND (reference sequence). The length of the CDR3 is 14 residues. Between the trimmed V and J ends, which lost 7 bases and 1 base, there was a span of 13 bases. The CDR3 sequence is CASTQGWENTEAFF. Here the CDR3 DNA reads TGTGCCAGTACCCAGGGGTGGGAGAACACTGAAGCTTTCTTT.

The chain combines TRBV5-1 with TRBJ1-4, with TRBD1 as a possible D gene (6 bases). The CDR3 length is 15 residues. Germline V lookup: CDR1 SGHRS, CDR2 YFSETQ. The V and J ends lost 3 bases and 7 bases respectively, with 16 bases between them. The CDR3 spells CASSSQGVEGEKLFF. DNA of the CDR3: TGCGCCAGCAGCTCACAGGGAGTGGAGGGTGAAAAACTGTTTTTT.